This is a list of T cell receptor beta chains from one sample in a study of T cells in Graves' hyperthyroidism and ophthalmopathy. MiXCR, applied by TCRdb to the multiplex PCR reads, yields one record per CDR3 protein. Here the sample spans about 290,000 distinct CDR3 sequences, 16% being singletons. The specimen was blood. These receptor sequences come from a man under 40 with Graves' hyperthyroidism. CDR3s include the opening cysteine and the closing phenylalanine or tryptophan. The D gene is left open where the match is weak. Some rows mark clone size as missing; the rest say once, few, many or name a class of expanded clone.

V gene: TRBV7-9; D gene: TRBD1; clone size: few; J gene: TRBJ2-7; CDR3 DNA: TGTGCCAGCAGCGCAACCCGGATCGGGACAGGCTACGAGCAGTACTTC; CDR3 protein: CASSATRIGTGYEQYF
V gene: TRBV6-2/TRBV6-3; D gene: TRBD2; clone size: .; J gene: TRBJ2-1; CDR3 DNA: TGTGCCAGCATCCCCGGACTAGCGGGAGGAGGGTCCTACAATGAGCAGTCCTTC; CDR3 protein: CASIPGLAGGGSYNEQSF
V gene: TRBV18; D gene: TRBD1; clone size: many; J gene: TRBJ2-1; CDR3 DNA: TGTGCCAGCTCACCCGGGACAGGGGTCAATGAGCAGTTCTTC; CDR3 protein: CASSPGTGVNEQFF
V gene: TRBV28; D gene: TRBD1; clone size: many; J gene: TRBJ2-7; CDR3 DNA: TGTGCCAGCAGTACCAGCGCGACAGGGAACAACGAGCAGTACTTC; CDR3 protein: CASSTSATGNNEQYF
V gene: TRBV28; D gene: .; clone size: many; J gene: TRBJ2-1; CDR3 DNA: TGTGCCAGCAGTCCCACAGGGAGGAGCTCCTACAATGAGCAGTTCTTC; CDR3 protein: CASSPTGRSSYNEQFF
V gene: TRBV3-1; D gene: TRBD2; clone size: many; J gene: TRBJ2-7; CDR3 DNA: TGTGCCAGCAGCCATCAACTAGCGGGACAATACTACGAGCAGTACTTC; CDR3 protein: CASSHQLAGQYYEQYF
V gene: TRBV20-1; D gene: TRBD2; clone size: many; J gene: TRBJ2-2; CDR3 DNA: TGCAGTGCTCTCGGACTAGCGGGAAACACCGGGGAGCTGTTTTTT; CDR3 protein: CSALGLAGNTGELFF
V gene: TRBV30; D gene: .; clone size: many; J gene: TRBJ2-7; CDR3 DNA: TGTGCCTGGAGTTCAGCCTACGAGCAGTACTTC; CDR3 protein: CAWSSAYEQYF
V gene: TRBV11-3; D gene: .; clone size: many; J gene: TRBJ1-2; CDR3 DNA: TGTGCCAGCAGCGGGGGAACAGAAACTTATGGCTACACCTTC; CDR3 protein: CASSGGTETYGYTF
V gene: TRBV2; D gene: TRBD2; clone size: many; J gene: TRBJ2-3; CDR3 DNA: TGTGCCAGCAGTGAAGGAGGGGGGACTAGCGGGCCTCACACAGATACGCAGTATTTT; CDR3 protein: CASSEGGGTSGPHTDTQYF
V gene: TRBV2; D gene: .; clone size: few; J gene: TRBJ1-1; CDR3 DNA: TGTGCCAGCAGTCCAACAGGGATTGGAGCTTTCTTT; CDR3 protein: CASSPTGIGAFF
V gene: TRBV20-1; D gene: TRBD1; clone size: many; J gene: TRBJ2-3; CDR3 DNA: TGCAGTGCTTCCCCGGGACAGGGGGCAGGATATACGCAGTATTTT; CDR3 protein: CSASPGQGAGYTQYF